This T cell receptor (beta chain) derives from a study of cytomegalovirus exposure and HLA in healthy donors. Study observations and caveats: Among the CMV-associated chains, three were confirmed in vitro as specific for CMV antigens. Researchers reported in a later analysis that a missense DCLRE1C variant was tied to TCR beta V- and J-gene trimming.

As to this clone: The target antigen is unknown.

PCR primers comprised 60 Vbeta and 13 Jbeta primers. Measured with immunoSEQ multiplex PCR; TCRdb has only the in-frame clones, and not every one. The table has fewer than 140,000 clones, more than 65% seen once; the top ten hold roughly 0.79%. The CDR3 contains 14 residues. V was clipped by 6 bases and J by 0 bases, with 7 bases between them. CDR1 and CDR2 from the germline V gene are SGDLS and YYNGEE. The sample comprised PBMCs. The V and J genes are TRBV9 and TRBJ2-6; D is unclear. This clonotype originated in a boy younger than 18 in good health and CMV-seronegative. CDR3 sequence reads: CASTSLSGANVLTF. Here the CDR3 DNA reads TGTGCCAGCACGAGCCTCTCTGGGGCCAACGTCCTGACTTTC.